Listed below are T cell receptor beta chains from one sample, sequenced in a study of CXCR3-negative and CXCR3-positive naive CD8 T cells. TCRdb re-called the 5' RACE reads, yielding one record per CDR3 amino acid sequence without DNA. This sample contains tens of thousands of distinct CDR3 sequences. Sequenced input: naive CXCR3+ CD8+ T cells from blood. The receptors shown here come from a human donor in good health. Some clones in this sample may be carry-over from other donors' samples. Both conserved end residues are part of each CDR3.

V: TRBV12-3/TRBV12-4
J: TRBJ1-1
length: 13
CDR3: CASRPVEGTEAFF

V: TRBV7-2
J: TRBJ2-1
length: 21
CDR3: CASSLAPFLPELAEFPNEQFF

V: TRBV7-8
J: TRBJ2-3
length: 14
CDR3: CASSLSGRDGTQYF

V: TRBV6-5
J: TRBJ1-1
length: 14
CDR3: CASSAGVGNTEAFF

V: TRBV3-1
J: TRBJ2-7
length: 16
CDR3: CASSQDRSASSYEQYF

V: TRBV7-9
J: TRBJ1-4
length: 16
CDR3: CASTPDRGQMPEKLFF

V: TRBV6-5
J: TRBJ1-1
length: 14
CDR3: CASSSQVLNTEAFF

V: TRBV3-1
J: TRBJ2-6
length: 14
CDR3: CASSQDTGANVLTF

V: TRBV28
J: TRBJ1-6
length: 16
CDR3: CAGARDRQDPNSPLHF

V: TRBV5-4
J: TRBJ2-1
length: 16
CDR3: CASSMGQGYSYNEQFF

V: TRBV23-1
J: TRBJ1-2
length: 16
CDR3: CASSQRGRGYYYGYTF

V: TRBV4-1
J: TRBJ2-1
length: 12
CDR3: CASSLQGNEQFF

V: TRBV29-1
J: TRBJ2-7
length: 12
CDR3: CSVEDGPHEQYF

V: TRBV27
J: TRBJ1-5
length: 16
CDR3: CASSLAPTGSNQPQHF

V: TRBV18
J: TRBJ1-1
length: 15
CDR3: CASSPDGQMNTEAFF